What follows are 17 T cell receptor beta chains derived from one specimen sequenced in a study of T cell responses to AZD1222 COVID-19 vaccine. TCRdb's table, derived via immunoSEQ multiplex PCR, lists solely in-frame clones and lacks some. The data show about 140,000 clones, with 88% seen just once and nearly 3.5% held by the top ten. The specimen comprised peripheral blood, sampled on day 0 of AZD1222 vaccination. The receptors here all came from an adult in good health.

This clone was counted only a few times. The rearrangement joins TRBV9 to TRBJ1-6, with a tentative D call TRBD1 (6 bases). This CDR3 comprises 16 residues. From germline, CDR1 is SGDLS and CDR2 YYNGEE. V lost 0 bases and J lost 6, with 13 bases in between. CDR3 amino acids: CASSVGGGGGNSPLHF. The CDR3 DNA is TGTGCCAGCAGCGTAGGGGGAGGGGGAGGTAATTCACCCCTCCACTTT.

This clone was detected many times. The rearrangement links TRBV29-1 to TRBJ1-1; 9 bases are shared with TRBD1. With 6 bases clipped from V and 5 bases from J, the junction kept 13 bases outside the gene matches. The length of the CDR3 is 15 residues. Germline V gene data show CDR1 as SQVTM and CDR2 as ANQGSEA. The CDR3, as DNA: TGCAGCGTCACAAGAGGGACAGGGACTTCTACTGAAGCTTTCTTT. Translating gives CSVTRGTGTSTEAFF.

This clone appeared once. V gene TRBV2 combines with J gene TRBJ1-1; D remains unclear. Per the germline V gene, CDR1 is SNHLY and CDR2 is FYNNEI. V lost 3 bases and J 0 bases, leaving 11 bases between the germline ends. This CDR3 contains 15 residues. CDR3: CASSDLGPMNTEAFF. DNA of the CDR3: TGTGCCAGCAGTGACCTGGGTCCTATGAACACTGAAGCTTTCTTT. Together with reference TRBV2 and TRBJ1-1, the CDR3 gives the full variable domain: EPEVTQTPSHQVTQMGQEVILRCVPISNHLYFYWYRQILGQKVEFLVSFYNNEISEKSEIFDDQFSVERPDGSNFTLKIRSTKLEDSAMYFCASSDLGPMNTEAFFGQGTRLTVV.

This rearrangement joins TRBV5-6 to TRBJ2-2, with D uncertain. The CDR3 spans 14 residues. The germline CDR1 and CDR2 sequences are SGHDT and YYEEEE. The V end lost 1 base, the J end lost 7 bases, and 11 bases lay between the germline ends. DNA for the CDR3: TGTGCCAGCAGCTTGCGGACCTACGGCGGGGAGCTGTTTTTT. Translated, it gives CASSLRTYGGELFF.

The CDR3, as DNA: TGTGCCAGCAGCCCGACTGTGGGAGGTGCATCAATGAAGTACTTC. Its protein is CASSPTVGGASMKYF. V usage is TRBV9 and J usage is TRBJ2-7; a weak D match, TRBD2 (6 bases). Per the germline V gene, CDR1 is SGDLS and CDR2 is YYNGEE. The CDR3 spans 15 residues. With 4 bases removed from V and 11 bases from J, the gap between germline ends came to 25 bases.

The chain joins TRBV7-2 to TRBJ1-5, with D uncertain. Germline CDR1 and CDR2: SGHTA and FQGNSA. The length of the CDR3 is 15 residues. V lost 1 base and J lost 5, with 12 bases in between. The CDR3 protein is CASSLERGLHQPQHF. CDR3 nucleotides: TGTGCCAGCAGCTTAGAAAGAGGTCTCCATCAGCCCCAGCATTTT.

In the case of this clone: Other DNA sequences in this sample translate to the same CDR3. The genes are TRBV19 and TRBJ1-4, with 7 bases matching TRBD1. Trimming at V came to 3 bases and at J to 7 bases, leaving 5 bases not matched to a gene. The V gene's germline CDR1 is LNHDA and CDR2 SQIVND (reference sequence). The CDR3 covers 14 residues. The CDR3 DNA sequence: TGTGCCAGTAGTATTCGACAGGGTGGTGAAAAACTGTTTTTT. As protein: CASSIRQGGEKLFF.

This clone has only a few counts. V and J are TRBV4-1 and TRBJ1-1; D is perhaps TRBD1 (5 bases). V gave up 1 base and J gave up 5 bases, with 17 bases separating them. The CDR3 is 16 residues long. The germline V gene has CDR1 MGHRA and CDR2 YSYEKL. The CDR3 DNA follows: TGCGCCAGCAGCCAAGCTTCTCACAGGTCGGGAACTGAAGCTTTCTTT. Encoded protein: CASSQASHRSGTEAFF.

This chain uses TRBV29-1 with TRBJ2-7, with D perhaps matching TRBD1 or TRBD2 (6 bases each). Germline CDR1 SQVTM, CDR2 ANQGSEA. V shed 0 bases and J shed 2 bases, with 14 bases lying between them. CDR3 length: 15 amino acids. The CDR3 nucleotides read TGCAGCGTTGAAGATCGGGGGACACCTACCTACGAGCAGTACTTC. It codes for CSVEDRGTPTYEQYF.

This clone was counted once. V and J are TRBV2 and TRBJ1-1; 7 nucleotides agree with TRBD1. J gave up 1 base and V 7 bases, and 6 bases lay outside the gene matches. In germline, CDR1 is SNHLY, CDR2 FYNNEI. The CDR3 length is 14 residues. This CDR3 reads CASIVDRANTEAFF. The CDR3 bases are TGTGCCAGCATTGTCGACAGGGCGAACACTGAAGCTTTCTTT.

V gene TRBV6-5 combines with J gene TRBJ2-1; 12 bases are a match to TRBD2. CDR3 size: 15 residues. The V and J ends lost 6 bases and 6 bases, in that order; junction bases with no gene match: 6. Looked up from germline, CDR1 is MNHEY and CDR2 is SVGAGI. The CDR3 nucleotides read TGTGCCAGCAGCCCGACTAGCGGGAGATCCAATGAGCAGTTCTTC. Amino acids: CASSPTSGRSNEQFF.

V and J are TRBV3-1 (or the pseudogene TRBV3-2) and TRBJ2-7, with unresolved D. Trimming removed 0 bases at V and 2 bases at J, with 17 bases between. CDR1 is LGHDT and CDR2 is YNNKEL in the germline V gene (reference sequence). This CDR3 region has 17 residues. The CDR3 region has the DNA TGTGCCAGCAGCCAAGATCAGTATCGTACGGTCGCCTACGAGCAGTACTTC. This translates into CASSQDQYRTVAYEQYF.

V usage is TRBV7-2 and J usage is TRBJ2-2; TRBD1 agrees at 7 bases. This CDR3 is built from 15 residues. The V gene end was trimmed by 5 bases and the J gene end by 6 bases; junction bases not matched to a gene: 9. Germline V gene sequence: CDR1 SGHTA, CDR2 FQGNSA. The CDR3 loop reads CASSQGTVGAGELFF. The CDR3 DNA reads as TGTGCCAGCAGCCAAGGGACAGTCGGGGCCGGGGAGCTGTTTTTT. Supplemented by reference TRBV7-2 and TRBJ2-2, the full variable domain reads GAGVSQSPSNKVTEKGKDVELRCDPISGHTALYWYRQSLGQGLEFLIYFQGNSAPDKSGLPSDRFSAERTGGSVSTLTIQRTQQEDSAVYLCASSQGTVGAGELFFGEGSRLTVL.

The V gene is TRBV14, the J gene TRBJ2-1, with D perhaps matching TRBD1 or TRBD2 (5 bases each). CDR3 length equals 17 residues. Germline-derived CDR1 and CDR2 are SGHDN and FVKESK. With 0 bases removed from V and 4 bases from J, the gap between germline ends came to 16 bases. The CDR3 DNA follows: TGTGCCAGCAGCCAAGACGGGGCGGGTGCAGCGTACAATGAGCAGTTCTTC. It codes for CASSQDGAGAAYNEQFF.

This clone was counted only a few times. CDR3 DNA sequence: TGTGCCTGGAGTGAATCAGGAAGTCAGCCCCAGCATTTT. Translated: CAWSESGSQPQHF. The chain joins TRBV30 to TRBJ1-5; D not resolved. This CDR3 is 13 amino acids long. CDR1 is GTSNPN and CDR2 is SVGIG in the germline V gene (reference sequence). The V gene lost 1 base and the J gene lost 6 bases, with 10 bases spanning the gap.

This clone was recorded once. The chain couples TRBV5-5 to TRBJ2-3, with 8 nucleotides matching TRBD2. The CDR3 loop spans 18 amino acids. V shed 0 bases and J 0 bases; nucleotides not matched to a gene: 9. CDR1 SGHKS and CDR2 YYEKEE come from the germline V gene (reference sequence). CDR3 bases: TGTGCCAGCAGCTTGGCACAGAGACTAGCGTTGAGCACAGATACGCAGTATTTT. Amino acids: CASSLAQRLALSTDTQYF.

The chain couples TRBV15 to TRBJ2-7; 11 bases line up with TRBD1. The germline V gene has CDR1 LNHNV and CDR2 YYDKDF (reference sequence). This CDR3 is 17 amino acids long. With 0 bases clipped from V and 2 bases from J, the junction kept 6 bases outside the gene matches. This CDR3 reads CATSRDHAGQGAYEQYF. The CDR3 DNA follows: TGTGCCACCAGCAGAGATCACGCGGGACAGGGGGCCTACGAGCAGTACTTC. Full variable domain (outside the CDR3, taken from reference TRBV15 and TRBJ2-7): DAMVIQNPRYQVTQFGKPVTLSCSQTLNHNVMYWYQQKSSQAPKLLFHYYDKDFNNEADTPDNFQSRRPNTSFCFLDIRSPGLGDTAMYLCATSRDHAGQGAYEQYFGPGTRLTVT.